One sample yielded the 5 T cell receptor beta chains listed below, sequenced in a study of blood T cell repertoires in COVID-19. The protocol was immunoSEQ multiplex PCR, while the TCRdb copy is restricted to in-frame clones and leaves out a portion. The sample lists approximately 200,000 clones, 80% to 90% seen once, with around 8.8% in the top ten. The specimen sequenced was PBMCs or T cells enriched from blood (not recorded which). These receptors came from a man between 40 and 49 years old who had recovered from COVID-19.

The chain links TRBV7-2 to TRBJ2-7; TRBD1 matches at 9 bases. V lost 5 bases and J lost 3; bases outside the gene matches: 5. The CDR3 contains 14 residues. Germline CDR1 is SGHTA and CDR2 is FQGNSA. CDR3 DNA: TGTGCCAGCAGCACAGGGACAGGGATCTACGAGCAGTACTTC. Amino acid sequence: CASSTGTGIYEQYF.

The CDR3: CASSPAGGVGQPQHF. The CDR3 DNA sequence: TGCGCCAGCAGCCCAGCCGGGGGGGTGGGTCAGCCCCAGCATTTT. The V and J genes are TRBV5-1 and TRBJ1-5; perhaps TRBD1 as D (5 bases). Trimming removed 4 bases from V and 6 bases from J, with 17 bases in between. The CDR3 extends over 15 amino acids. Looked up from germline, CDR1 is SGHRS and CDR2 is YFSETQ.

This clone was seen many times. The chain employs TRBV5-1 and TRBJ2-1; a weak D match, TRBD1 (6 bases). This CDR3 has 16 amino acids. Germline assignment: CDR1 SGHRS and CDR2 YFSETQ. The germline V and J ends were trimmed by 4 bases and 7 bases, with 21 bases remaining between them. CDR3 residues: CASSPIRGGIRNEQFF. CDR3 sequence (DNA): TGCGCCAGCAGCCCCATAAGAGGGGGAATAAGGAATGAGCAGTTCTTC. Full variable domain (rest looked up from reference TRBV5-1 and TRBJ2-1): KAGVTQTPRYLIKTRGQQVTLSCSPISGHRSVSWYQQTPGQGLQFLFEYFSETQRNKGNFPGRFSGRQFSNSRSEMNVSTLELGDSALYLCASSPIRGGIRNEQFFGPGTRLTVL.

The DNA of the CDR3 is TGTGCCAGCAGCTTGGGCAGGTCCGGGAGCTATGGCTACACCTTC. Protein product: CASSLGRSGSYGYTF. The chain combines TRBV7-6 with TRBJ1-2, with D uncertain. The CDR3 spans 15 residues. Trimming removed 3 bases from V and 4 bases from J, with 15 bases in between. Germline values: CDR1 SGHVS, CDR2 FNYEAQ.

This chain links TRBV3-1 (or the pseudogene TRBV3-2) with TRBJ2-5; 8 bases map to TRBD2. The CDR3 contains 16 residues. Germline CDR1 is LGHDT and CDR2 is YNNKEL (reference sequence). V shed 4 bases, J shed 5 bases, and the junction held 12 bases outside the gene matches. This CDR3 reads CASSPFTSGGGETQYF. CDR3 nucleotide sequence: TGTGCCAGCAGCCCATTTACAAGCGGGGGAGGGGAGACCCAGTACTTC.